Presented here are 17 T cell receptor beta chains from one specimen sequenced in a study of Ad26.COV2.S vaccination and SARS-CoV-2 variants. Treatment in this sample: 15 to 20 received Ad26.COV2.S at low or high dose, single or two shots; five or six received placebo; per-sample allocation not given. Sampling occurred on day 63 after the first vaccine or placebo injection. This table comes from immunoSEQ multiplex PCR, and its TCRdb copy is limited to in-frame clones, with some not included. In the table there are roughly 400,000 clones, around 93% of which are singletons. Here the sequenced sample was peripheral blood, taken in a trial of Ad26.COV2.S vaccine versus placebo. These receptors all come from a person aged 18-60 years who received the Ad26.COV2.S COVID-19 vaccine or a placebo.

The rearrangement links TRBV24-1 to TRBJ1-5; 8 nucleotides line up with TRBD1. J lost 11 bases, V lost 4 bases, and 15 bases had no gene match. This CDR3 has 16 residues. Germline V gene sequence: CDR1 KGHDR, CDR2 SFDVKD. CDR3 region: CATSDGDRPPFRAQHF. The CDR3, as DNA: TGTGCCACCAGTGACGGGGACAGGCCCCCCTTTAGGGCCCAGCATTTT.

The chain couples TRBV28 to TRBJ1-1; D is perhaps TRBD1 (5 bases). Germline-derived CDR1 and CDR2 are MDHEN and SYDVKM. The CDR3 runs to 16 residues. The V and J ends lost 7 bases and 0 bases respectively, with 18 bases between them. In DNA form, the CDR3 reads TGTGCCAGCATTGGGGAAAGGGGAAAACTGAACACTGAAGCTTTCTTT. It encodes CASIGERGKLNTEAFF.

With regard to this clone: This sample includes further DNA sequences coding for the same CDR3. The chain joins TRBV19 to TRBJ1-2, with a tentative D call TRBD1 (5 bases). V lost 1 base and J lost 6, with 6 bases in between. Germline CDR1 is LNHDA and CDR2 is SQIVND (reference sequence). The CDR3 runs to 12 residues. Here the CDR3 DNA reads TGTGCCAGTAGTATAGGAGGGGATGGCTACACCTTC. Translating it yields CASSIGGDGYTF.

This clone was seen only once. V is TRBV21-1 and J is TRBJ2-5; TRBD2, the D gene given by the table, was not confirmed from the DNA. TRBV21-1 is designated a pseudogene. The CDR3 covers 14 residues. The CDR3 region is CASRPEEESETQYF. CDR3 sequence (DNA): TGTGCCAGCAGACCCGAGGAGGAATCAGAGACCCAGTACTTC.

The chain employs TRBV6-2 or TRBV6-3 and TRBJ1-3, with no clear D. Trimming stripped 2 bases from V and 1 base from J, with 9 bases between. This CDR3 has 15 amino acids. CDR1 MNHEY and CDR2 SVGEGT come from the germline V gene. CDR3 residues: CASSYMEDSGNTIYF. DNA for the CDR3: TGTGCCAGCAGTTACATGGAGGATTCTGGAAACACCATATATTTT.

This rearrangement joins TRBV27 to TRBJ1-4; 9 nucleotides align to TRBD1. CDR3 size: 14 residues. The germline V gene encodes CDR1 MNHEY and CDR2 SMNVEV (reference sequence). The V gene end was trimmed by 4 bases and the J gene end by 8 bases; junction bases not matched to a gene: 5. The CDR3 coding sequence is TGTGCCAGCAGTTCCCGGACAGGGGACGAAAAACTGTTTTTT. This codes for CASSSRTGDEKLFF.

The DNA for the CDR3 is TGTGCCAGCAGTGGTAGGGGGGCGATGGCCTACGAGCAGTACTTC. It is translated as CASSGRGAMAYEQYF. V is TRBV2 and J is TRBJ2-7; D could derive from TRBD1 or TRBD2 (6 bases each). The CDR3 contains 15 residues. The germline V gene has CDR1 SNHLY and CDR2 FYNNEI. The V end was cut by 4 bases, the J end by 2 bases, with 15 bases between.

This rearrangement joins TRBV28 to TRBJ1-2, with D unresolved. Germline-derived CDR1 and CDR2 are MDHEN and SYDVKM. The length of the CDR3 is 9 residues. The V and J ends lost 8 bases and 4 bases respectively, with 2 bases between them. The CDR3 nucleotides read TGTGCCAGCGGCTATGGCTACACCTTC. This codes for CASGYGYTF.

The CDR3 sequence: CASSLAAGGNEQFF. The CDR3 DNA is TGTGCCAGCAGTTTAGCGGCCGGGGGGAATGAGCAGTTCTTC. The rearrangement links TRBV6-6 to TRBJ2-1; 7 bases agree with TRBD2. This CDR3 spans 14 amino acids. Trimming removed 4 bases from V and 7 bases from J; junction bases left unmatched: 7. The germline V gene has CDR1 MNHNY and CDR2 SVGAGI (reference sequence).

The chain combines TRBV6-5 with TRBJ2-7; 10 nucleotides agree with TRBD1. The CDR3 consists of 15 residues. J lost 5 bases, V lost 6 bases, and 10 bases had no gene match. Germline V gene data show CDR1 as MNHEY and CDR2 as SVGAGI. This chain's CDR3 is CASSDTPGTGDEQYF. The CDR3 DNA is TGTGCCAGCAGCGACACCCCCGGGACAGGGGACGAGCAGTACTTC.

This clone has a single count. The chain couples TRBV19 to TRBJ2-7, with D maybe TRBD1 (6 bases). CDR3 size: 14 residues. CDR1 LNHDA and CDR2 SQIVND come from the germline V gene (reference sequence). V shed 6 bases and J shed 1 base, with 13 bases lying between them. Here the CDR3 DNA reads TGTGCCAGTAGACTTACACAGGGATCCTACGAGCAGTACTTC. Translation gives CASRLTQGSYEQYF.

The chain employs TRBV11-3 and TRBJ2-1; TRBD2 is a possible D gene (5 bases). CDR3 length equals 15 residues. The germline V gene has CDR1 SGHNT and CDR2 YENEEA. V dropped 4 bases and J dropped 1 base, with 11 bases sitting between them. As DNA, the CDR3 is TGTGCCAGCAGCTCGGGGTTCTCGTCCTACAATGAGCAGTTCTTC. Translation: CASSSGFSSYNEQFF.

V gene TRBV4-3 combines with J gene TRBJ1-1, with D uncertain. The CDR3 runs to 15 residues. Trimming stripped 1 base from V and 0 bases from J, with 9 bases between. Germline-derived CDR1 and CDR2 are LGHNA and YSLEER. The CDR3 loop reads CASSQVLSLNTEAFF. In nucleotides, the CDR3 is TGCGCCAGCAGCCAAGTACTCTCCCTGAACACTGAAGCTTTCTTT.

The CDR3 DNA follows: TGTGCCAGCAGCCCAAGGGACAGCCGCCGACCCCAGAATCGAAACACCATATATTTT. Translation gives CASSPRDSRRPQNRNTIYF. The rearrangement uses TRBV5-5 and TRBJ1-3, with 7 nucleotides matching TRBD1. V lost 4 bases to trimming and J lost 5 bases; unmatched junction nucleotides: 21. Germline V gene lookup returns CDR1 SGHKS and CDR2 YYEKEE (reference sequence). This CDR3 is built from 19 residues.

The genes are TRBV7-2 and TRBJ2-5; D call uncertain. This CDR3 is 15 amino acids long. V was cut by 1 base and J by 5 bases, with 14 bases left in between. Germline lookup yields CDR1 SGHTA and CDR2 FQGNSA. The CDR3 protein is CASSLVWGLYETQYF. The CDR3 bases are TGTGCCAGCAGCTTAGTCTGGGGTCTCTATGAGACCCAGTACTTC.

V and J are TRBV18 and TRBJ2-3, with unresolved D. The CDR3 has 17 amino acids. Trimming cost V 2 bases and J 2 bases, with 17 bases left between them. Looked up from germline, CDR1 is KGHSH and CDR2 is LQKENI. CDR3 DNA sequence: TGTGCCAGCTCACCAGGGTTTGGGCGAGATAACACAGATACGCAGTATTTT. This codes for CASSPGFGRDNTDTQYF. Variable domain in full (rest from reference TRBV18 and TRBJ2-3): NAGVMQNPRHLVRRRGQEARLRCSPMKGHSHVYWYRQLPEEGLKFMVYLQKENIIDESGMPKERFSAEFPKEGPSILRIQQVVRGDSAAYFCASSPGFGRDNTDTQYFGPGTRLTVL.

The chain couples TRBV24-1 to TRBJ2-1; 8 bases agree with TRBD2. The CDR3 contains 16 residues. Trimming removed 3 bases from V and 0 bases from J; junction bases left unmatched: 3. The germline gives CDR1 KGHDR, CDR2 SFDVKD. The CDR3 reads CATSDGAGDSYNEQFF. CDR3 sequence (DNA): TGTGCCACCAGTGATGGAGCGGGGGACTCCTACAATGAGCAGTTCTTC.